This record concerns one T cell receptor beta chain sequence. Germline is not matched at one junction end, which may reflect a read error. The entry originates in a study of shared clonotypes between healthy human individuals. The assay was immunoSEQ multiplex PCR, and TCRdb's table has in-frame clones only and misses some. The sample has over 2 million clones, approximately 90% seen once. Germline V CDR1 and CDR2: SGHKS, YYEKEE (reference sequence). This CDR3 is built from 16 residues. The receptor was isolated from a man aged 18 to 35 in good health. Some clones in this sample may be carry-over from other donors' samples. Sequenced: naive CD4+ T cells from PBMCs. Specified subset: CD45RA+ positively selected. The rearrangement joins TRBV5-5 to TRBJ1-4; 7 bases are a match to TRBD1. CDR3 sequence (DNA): TGTGCCAGCAGGTTGGGACAGACTACAACTAATGAAAAACTGTTTTTT. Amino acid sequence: CASRLGQTTTNEKLFF.